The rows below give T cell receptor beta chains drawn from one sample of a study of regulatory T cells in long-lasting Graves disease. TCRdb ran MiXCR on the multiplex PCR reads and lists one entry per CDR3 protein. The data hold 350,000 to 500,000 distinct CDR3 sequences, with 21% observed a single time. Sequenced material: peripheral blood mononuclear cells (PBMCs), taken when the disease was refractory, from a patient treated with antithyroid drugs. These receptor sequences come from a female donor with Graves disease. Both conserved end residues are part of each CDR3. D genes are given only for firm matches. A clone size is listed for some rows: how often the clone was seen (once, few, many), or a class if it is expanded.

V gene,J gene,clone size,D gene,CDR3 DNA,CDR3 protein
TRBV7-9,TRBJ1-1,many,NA,TGTGCCGTCCAGCGGGACACTGAAGCTTTCTTT,CAVQRDTEAFF
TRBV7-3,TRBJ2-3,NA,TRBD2,TGTGCCAGCAGCTTAAGACTAGCGGAGGAGGTGACAGATACGCAGTATTTT,CASSLRLAEEVTDTQYF
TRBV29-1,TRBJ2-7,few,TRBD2,TGCAGCGTTTTGGGGGGGTCCTCCTACGAGCAGTACTTC,CSVLGGSSYEQYF
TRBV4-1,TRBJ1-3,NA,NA,TGCGCCAGCAGGGTAAACAGGGCCGGAAACACCATATATTTT,CASRVNRAGNTIYF
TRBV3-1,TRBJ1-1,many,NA,TGTGCCAGCAGCCCGCTTTTGGAGAACACTGAAGCTTTCTTT,CASSPLLENTEAFF
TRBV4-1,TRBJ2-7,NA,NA,TGCGCCAGCAGCCAAGGACTCGACTACGAGCAGTACTTC,CASSQGLDYEQYF
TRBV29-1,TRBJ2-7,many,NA,TGCAGCGTTGAGGGGGACTACGAGCAGTACTTC,CSVEGDYEQYF
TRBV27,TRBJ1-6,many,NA,TGTGCCAGCAGTTCCCTCGGCTCCTATAATTCACCCCTCCACTTT,CASSSLGSYNSPLHF
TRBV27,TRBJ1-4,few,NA,TGTGCCAGCAGTTACCCCATGCGAGAAAAACTGTTTTTT,CASSYPMREKLFF
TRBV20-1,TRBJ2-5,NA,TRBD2,TGCAGTACTAGCGGGAGGGCGTCTGAGACCCAGTACTTC,CSTSGRASETQYF
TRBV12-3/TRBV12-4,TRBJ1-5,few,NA,TGTGCCAGCAGTTTAACCGGACACTCGTCGTATTTT,CASSLTGHSSYF
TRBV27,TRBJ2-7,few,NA,TGTGCCAGCAGTTTATCGAACACCGTCTACGAGCAGTACTTC,CASSLSNTVYEQYF
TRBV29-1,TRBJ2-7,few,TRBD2,TGCAGCGTCTTTAGCGGGGAACGATACGAGCAGTACTTC,CSVFSGERYEQYF
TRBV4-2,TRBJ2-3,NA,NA,TGTGCCAGCAGCCAAGATCCTAGCCAAACAGATACGCAGTATTTT,CASSQDPSQTDTQYF
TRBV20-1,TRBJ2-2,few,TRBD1,TGCAGTGCTGAACGCGACAGGGGTGGGACCGGGGAGCTGTTTTTT,CSAERDRGGTGELFF
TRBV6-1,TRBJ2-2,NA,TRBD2,TGTGCCATCACGGAGGCTAGCGGGATGAAAACCGGGGAGCTGTTTTTT,CAITEASGMKTGELFF
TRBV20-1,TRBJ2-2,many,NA,TGCAGTGCTCCCGGAGTTCCCTCGAACACCGGGGAGCTGTTTTTT,CSAPGVPSNTGELFF
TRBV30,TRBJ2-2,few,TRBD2,TGTGCCTGGAGTCTTTCTAGCGGGATAGGCGGGGAGCTGTTTTTT,CAWSLSSGIGGELFF
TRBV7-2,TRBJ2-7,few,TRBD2,TGTGCCAGCAGATTCAACTTAGCGGGGGACTCCTACGAGCAGTACTTC,CASRFNLAGDSYEQYF
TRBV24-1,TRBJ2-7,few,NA,TGTGCCACCGAGGGAGGTACCTACGAGCAGTACTTC,CATEGGTYEQYF
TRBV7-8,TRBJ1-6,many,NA,TGTGCCAGCAGCGCCATTGGGGGTAATTCACCCCTCCACTTT,CASSAIGGNSPLHF
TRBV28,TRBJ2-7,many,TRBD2,TGTGCCAGCAGTTCGGCCGGGACTAGCGGGAGTGGCGAGCAGTACTTC,CASSSAGTSGSGEQYF
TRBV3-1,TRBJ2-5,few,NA,TGTGCCAGCAGCCAAGGGGACGGCCTAGCCCAAGAGACCCAGTACTTC,CASSQGDGLAQETQYF
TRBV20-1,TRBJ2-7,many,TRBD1,TGCAGTGCGGTCCGGGACAGGCTCTACGAGCAGTACTTC,CSAVRDRLYEQYF
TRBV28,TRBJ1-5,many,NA,TGTGCCAGCAGTCCCTTTTTGGTCGGTGATAGCAATCAGCCCCAGCATTTT,CASSPFLVGDSNQPQHF
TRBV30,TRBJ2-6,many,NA,TGTGCCTGGATACGGGGTTCCGGGGCCAACGTCCTGACTTTC,CAWIRGSGANVLTF
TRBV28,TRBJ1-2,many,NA,TGTGCCAGCAGTTTCCCCGGGCGGTATGGCTACACCTTC,CASSFPGRYGYTF
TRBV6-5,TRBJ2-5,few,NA,TGTGCCAGCAGTTACTCGGGTGGAGCGGGCGGCACAGAGACCCAGTACTTC,CASSYSGGAGGTETQYF
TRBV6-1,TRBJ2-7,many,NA,TGTGCCAGCAGGGGCAGTACAACGGGTTCACCCTACGAGCAGTACTTC,CASRGSTTGSPYEQYF
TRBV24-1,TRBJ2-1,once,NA,TGTGCCACCAGTGATTTTGGGAATCATGAGCAGTTCTTC,CATSDFGNHEQFF
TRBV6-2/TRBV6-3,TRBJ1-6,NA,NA,TGTGCCAGCAGTGAGTGGGCAGGGTTAGGTTCACCCCTCCACTTT,CASSEWAGLGSPLHF
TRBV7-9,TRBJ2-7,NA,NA,TGTGCCAGCAGCTCAGGATACCTTCGGTCGGACGAGTCCTACGAGCAGTACTTC,CASSSGYLRSDESYEQYF
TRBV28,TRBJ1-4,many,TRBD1,TGTGCCAGCACTGCGGCGGGACAGGGGTATGAAAAACTGTTTTTT,CASTAAGQGYEKLFF
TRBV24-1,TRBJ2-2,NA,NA,TGTGCCACCAGTGACGTAGGGTACACCGGGGAGCTGTTTTTT,CATSDVGYTGELFF
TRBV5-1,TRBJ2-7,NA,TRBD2,TGCGCCAGCAGCGGGGGGACTAGCGGGAGAGAGTGGGAGCAGTACTTC,CASSGGTSGREWEQYF
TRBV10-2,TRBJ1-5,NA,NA,TGCGCCAGCAGTGAGTCAACCCGGGGGCATAGCAATCAGCCCCAGCATTTT,CASSESTRGHSNQPQHF
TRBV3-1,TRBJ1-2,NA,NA,TGTGCCGGCAGCCGAGATAGGACGGCAAGAGACTATGGCTACACCTTC,CAGSRDRTARDYGYTF
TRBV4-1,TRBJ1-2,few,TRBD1,TGCGCCAGCAGCCACGGGGACAGGGGGGACTATGGCTACACCTTC,CASSHGDRGDYGYTF
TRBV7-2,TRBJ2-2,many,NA,TGTGCCAGCAGCCAAGACTATCGTCGCACCGGGGAGCTGTTTTTT,CASSQDYRRTGELFF
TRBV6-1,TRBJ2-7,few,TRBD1,TGTGCCAGCAGTCCCCGGGACAGGGGAAAGGCCTACGAGCAGTACTTC,CASSPRDRGKAYEQYF
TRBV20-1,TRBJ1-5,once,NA,TGCAGTGCTCAAATTAATAGCAATCAGCCCCAGCATTTT,CSAQINSNQPQHF